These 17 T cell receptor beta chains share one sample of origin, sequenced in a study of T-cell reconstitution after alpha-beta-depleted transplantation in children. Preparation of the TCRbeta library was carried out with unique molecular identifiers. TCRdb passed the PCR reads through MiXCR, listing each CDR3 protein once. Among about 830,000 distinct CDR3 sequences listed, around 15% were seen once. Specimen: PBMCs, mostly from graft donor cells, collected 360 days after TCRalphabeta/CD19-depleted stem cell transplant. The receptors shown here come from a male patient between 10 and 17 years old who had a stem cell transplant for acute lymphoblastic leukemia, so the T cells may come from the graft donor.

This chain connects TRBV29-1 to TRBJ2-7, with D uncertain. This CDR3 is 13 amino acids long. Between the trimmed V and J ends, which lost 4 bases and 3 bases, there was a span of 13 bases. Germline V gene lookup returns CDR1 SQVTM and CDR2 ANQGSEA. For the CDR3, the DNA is TGCAGCGTTGTATGGGGTGCTAGCTACGAGCAGTACTTC. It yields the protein CSVVWGASYEQYF.

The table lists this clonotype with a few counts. The CDR3 here is CSARIGRDQPQHF. In DNA, the CDR3 is TGCAGTGCTAGAATCGGGAGGGATCAGCCCCAGCATTTT. This chain uses TRBV20-1 with TRBJ1-5; D unresolved. The CDR3 spans 13 residues. Germline values: CDR1 DFQATT, CDR2 SNEGSKA (reference sequence). Trimming left V 2 bases short and J 5 bases short, with 10 bases between.

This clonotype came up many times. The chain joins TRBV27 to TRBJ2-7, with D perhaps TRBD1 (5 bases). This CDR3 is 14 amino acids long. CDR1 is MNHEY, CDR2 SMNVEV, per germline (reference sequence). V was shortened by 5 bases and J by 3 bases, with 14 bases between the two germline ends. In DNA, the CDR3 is TGTGCCAGCAGTCTCCAGGGCATTGGCTACGAGCAGTACTTC. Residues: CASSLQGIGYEQYF.

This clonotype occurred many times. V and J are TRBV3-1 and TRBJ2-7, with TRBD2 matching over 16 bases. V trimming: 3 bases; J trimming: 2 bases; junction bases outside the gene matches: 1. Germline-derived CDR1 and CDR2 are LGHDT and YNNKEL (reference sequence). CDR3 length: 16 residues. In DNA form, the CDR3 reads TGTGCCAGCAGCCAGGGACTAGCGGGAGGGCCCTACGAGCAGTACTTC. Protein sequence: CASSQGLAGGPYEQYF.

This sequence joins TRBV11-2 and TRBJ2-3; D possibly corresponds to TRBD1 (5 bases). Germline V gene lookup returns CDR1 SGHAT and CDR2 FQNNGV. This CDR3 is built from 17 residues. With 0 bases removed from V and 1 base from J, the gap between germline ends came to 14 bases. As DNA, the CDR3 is TGTGCCAGCAGCTTAGATCCCGATGGACACCGCACAGATACGCAGTATTTT. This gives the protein CASSLDPDGHRTDTQYF.

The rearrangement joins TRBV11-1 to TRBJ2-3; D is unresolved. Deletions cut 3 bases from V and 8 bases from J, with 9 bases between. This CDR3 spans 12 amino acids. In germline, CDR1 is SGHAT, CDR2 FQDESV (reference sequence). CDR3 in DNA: TGTGCCAGCAGCTTGGTTACGGGTACGCAGTATTTT. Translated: CASSLVTGTQYF. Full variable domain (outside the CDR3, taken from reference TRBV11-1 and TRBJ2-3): EAEVAQSPRYKITEKSQAVAFWCDPISGHATLYWYRQILGQGPELLVQFQDESVVDDSQLPKDRFSAERLKGVDSTLKIQPAELGDSAMYLCASSLVTGTQYFGPGTRLTVL.

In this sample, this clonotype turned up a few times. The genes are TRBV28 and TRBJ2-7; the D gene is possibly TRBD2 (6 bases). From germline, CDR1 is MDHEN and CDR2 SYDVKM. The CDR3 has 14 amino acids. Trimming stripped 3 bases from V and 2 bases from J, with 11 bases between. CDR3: CASSFTGLTYEQYF. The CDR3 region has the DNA TGTGCCAGCAGTTTCACGGGACTTACCTACGAGCAGTACTTC.

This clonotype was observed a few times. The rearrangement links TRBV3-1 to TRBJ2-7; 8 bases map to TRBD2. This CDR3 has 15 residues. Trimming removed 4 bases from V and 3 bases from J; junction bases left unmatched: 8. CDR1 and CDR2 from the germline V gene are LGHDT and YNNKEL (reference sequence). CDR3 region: CASSPWTSLGYEQYF. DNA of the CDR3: TGTGCCAGCAGCCCTTGGACTAGCTTGGGCTACGAGCAGTACTTC.

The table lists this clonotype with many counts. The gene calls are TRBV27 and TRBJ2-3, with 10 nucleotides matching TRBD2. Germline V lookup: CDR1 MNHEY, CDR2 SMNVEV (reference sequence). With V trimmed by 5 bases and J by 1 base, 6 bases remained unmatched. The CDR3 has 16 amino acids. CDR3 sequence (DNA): TGTGCCAGCAGTCCCACCCTAGCGGGGGGCACAGATACGCAGTATTTT. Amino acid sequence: CASSPTLAGGTDTQYF.

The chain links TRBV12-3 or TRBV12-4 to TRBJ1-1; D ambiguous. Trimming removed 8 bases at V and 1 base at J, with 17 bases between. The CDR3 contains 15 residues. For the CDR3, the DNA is TGTGCCAGCGGTGTCCCAACGGTTAAGAACACTGAAGCTTTCTTT. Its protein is CASGVPTVKNTEAFF.

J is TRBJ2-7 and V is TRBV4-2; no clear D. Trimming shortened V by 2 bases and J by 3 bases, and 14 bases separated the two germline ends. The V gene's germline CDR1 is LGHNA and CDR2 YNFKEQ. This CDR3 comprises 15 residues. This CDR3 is CASSQRSSDYYEQYF. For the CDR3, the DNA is TGTGCCAGCAGCCAAAGGTCGAGCGATTACTACGAGCAGTACTTC.

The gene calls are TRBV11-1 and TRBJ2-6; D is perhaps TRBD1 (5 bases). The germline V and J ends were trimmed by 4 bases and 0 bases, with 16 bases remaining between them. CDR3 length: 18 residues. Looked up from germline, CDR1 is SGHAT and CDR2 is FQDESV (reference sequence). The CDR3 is CASSSRSPQASGANVLTF. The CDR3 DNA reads TGTGCCAGCAGCTCTAGGAGCCCACAGGCCTCTGGGGCCAACGTCCTGACTTTC.

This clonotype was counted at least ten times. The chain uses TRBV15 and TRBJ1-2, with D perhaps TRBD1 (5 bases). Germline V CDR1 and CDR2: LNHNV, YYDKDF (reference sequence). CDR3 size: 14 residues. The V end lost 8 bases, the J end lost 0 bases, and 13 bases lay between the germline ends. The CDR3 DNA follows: TGTGCCACCGGGAATTTACAGGCTAACTATGGCTACACCTTC. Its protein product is CATGNLQANYGYTF.

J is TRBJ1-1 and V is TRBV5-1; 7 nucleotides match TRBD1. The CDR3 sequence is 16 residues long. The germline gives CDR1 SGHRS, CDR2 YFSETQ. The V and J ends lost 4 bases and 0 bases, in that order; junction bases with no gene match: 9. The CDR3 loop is CASSPRGRDMNTEAFF. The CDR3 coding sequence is TGCGCCAGCAGCCCGAGGGGGCGAGACATGAACACTGAAGCTTTCTTT.

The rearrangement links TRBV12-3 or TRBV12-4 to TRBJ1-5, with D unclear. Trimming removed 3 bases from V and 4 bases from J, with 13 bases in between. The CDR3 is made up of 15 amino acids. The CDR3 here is CASSLETSRNQPQHF. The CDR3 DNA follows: TGTGCCAGCAGTTTGGAAACTTCGAGGAATCAGCCCCAGCATTTT.

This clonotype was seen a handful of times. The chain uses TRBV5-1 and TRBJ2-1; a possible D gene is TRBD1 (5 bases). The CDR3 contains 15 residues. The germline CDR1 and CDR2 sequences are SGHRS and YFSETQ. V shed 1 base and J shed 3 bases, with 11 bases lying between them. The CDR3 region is CASSLRGGGYNEQFF. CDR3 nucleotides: TGCGCCAGCAGCTTGAGGGGTGGCGGCTACAATGAGCAGTTCTTC.

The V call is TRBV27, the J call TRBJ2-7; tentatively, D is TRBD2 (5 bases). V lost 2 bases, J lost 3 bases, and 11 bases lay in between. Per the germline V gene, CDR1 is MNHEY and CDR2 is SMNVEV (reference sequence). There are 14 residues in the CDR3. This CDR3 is CASSLRFEGYEQYF. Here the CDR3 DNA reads TGTGCCAGCAGTTTAAGGTTTGAGGGCTACGAGCAGTACTTC.